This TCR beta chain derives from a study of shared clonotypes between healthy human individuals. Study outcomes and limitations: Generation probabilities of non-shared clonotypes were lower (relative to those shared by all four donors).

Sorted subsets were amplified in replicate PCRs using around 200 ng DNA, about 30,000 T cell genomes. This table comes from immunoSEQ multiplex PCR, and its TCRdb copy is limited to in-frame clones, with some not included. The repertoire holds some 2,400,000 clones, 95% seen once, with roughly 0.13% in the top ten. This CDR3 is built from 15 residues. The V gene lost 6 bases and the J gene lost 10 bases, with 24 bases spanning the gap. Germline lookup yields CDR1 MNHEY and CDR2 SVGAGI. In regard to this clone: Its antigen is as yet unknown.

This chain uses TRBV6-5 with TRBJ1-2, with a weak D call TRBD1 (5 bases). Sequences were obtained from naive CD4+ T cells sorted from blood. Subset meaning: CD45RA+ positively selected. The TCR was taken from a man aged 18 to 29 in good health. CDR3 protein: CASSTPGGSKRDYTF. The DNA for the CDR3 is TGTGCCAGCAGCACCCCCGGGGGGAGTAAAAGGGACTACACCTTC.